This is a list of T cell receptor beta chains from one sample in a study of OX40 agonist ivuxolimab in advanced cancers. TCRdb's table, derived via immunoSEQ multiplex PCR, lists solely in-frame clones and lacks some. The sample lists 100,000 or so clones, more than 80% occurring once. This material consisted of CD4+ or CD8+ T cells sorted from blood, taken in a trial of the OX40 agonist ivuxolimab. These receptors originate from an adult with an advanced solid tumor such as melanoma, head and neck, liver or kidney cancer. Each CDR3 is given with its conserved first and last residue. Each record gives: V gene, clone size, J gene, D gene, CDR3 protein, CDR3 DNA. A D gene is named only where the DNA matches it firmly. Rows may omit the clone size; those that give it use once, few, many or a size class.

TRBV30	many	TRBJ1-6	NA	CAWSVETEASPLHF	TGTGCCTGGAGTGTGGAGACAGAAGCATCACCCCTCCACTTT
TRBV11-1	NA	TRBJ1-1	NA	CASSPGRQVAEAFF	TGTGCCAGCAGCCCCGGTCGGCAGGTCGCTGAAGCTTTCTTT
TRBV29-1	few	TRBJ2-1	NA	CSVGWWELDNEQFF	TGCAGCGTTGGTTGGTGGGAGCTCGACAATGAGCAGTTCTTC
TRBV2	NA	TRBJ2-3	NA	CASTLSGGNTDTQYF	TGTGCCAGCACCCTTTCCGGGGGCAACACAGATACGCAGTATTTT
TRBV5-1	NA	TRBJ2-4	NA	CASSSNAGALNIQYF	TGCGCCAGCAGCTCAAACGCGGGGGCCTTAAACATTCAGTACTTC
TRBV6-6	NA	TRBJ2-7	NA	CASSYSIEGPEQYF	TGTGCCAGCAGTTACTCGATTGAGGGCCCCGAGCAGTACTTC
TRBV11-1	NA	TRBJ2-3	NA	CASSSPSTLGADTQYF	TGTGCCAGCAGCTCCCCCTCGACCCTCGGAGCAGATACGCAGTATTTT
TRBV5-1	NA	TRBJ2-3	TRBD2	CASSPRQRGAGGTQYF	TGCGCCAGCAGCCCCAGGCAGCGGGGGGCTGGGGGTACGCAGTATTTT
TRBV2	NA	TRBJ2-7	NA	CASRYGGEQYF	TGTGCCAGCAGGTACGGAGGCGAGCAGTACTTC
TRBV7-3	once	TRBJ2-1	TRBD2	CASSSGLAGGSYNEQFF	TGTGCCAGCAGCTCGGGACTAGCGGGGGGTTCCTACAATGAGCAGTTCTTC
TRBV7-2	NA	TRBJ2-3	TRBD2	CASSRLSGTSTDTQYF	TGTGCCAGCAGTCGACTTAGCGGGACTAGCACAGATACGCAGTATTTT
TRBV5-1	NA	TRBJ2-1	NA	CASSLAADEQFF	TGCGCCAGCAGCTTGGCGGCAGATGAGCAGTTCTTC
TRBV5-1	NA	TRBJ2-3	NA	CASSKEYTDTQYF	TGCGCCAGCAGCAAGGAATACACAGATACGCAGTATTTT
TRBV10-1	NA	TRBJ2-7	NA	CASSDFPTSSYEQYF	TGCGCCAGCAGTGATTTCCCGACTAGCTCCTACGAGCAGTACTTC
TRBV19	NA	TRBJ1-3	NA	CASSINQPGNTIYF	TGTGCCAGTAGTATAAACCAGCCGGGAAACACCATATATTTT
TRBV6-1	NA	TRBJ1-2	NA	CASRGARAYGYTF	TGTGCCAGCCGGGGAGCCCGCGCCTATGGCTACACCTTC
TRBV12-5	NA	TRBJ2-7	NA	CASGYLDRMIYF	TGTGCTAGTGGTTACCTTGACAGGATGATCTACTTC
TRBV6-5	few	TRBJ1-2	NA	CASQKAEGGYTF	TGTGCCAGCCAAAAAGCCGAGGGTGGCTACACCTTC
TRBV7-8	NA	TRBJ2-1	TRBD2	CASSLDSGPYNEQFF	TGTGCCAGCAGCTTAGATAGCGGGCCCTACAATGAGCAGTTCTTC
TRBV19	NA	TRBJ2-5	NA	CASSHQGSFGQETQYF	TGTGCCAGTAGTCATCAGGGCTCTTTTGGTCAAGAGACCCAGTACTTC
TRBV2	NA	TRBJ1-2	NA	CASRGGRGANYGYTF	TGTGCCAGCAGGGGAGGACGGGGGGCCAACTATGGCTACACCTTC
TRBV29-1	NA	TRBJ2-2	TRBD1	CSVEGTDRGGTGELFF	TGCAGCGTTGAAGGGACTGACAGGGGCGGCACCGGGGAGCTGTTTTTT
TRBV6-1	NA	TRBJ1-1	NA	CASSAREEAFF	TGTGCCAGCAGTGCACGAGAGGAAGCTTTCTTT
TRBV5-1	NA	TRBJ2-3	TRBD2	CASSPLARGTDTQYF	TGCGCCAGCAGCCCACTAGCGCGAGGCACAGATACGCAGTATTTT
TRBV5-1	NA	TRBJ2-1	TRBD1	CASSTQGSSYNEQFF	TGCGCCAGCAGCACACAGGGGAGCTCCTACAATGAGCAGTTCTTC
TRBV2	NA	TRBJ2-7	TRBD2	CASMRGAGEQYF	TGTGCCAGCATGCGGGGGGCGGGAGAGCAGTACTTC
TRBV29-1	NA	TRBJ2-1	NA	CSVDRYNEQFF	TGCAGCGTTGATCGCTACAATGAGCAGTTCTTC
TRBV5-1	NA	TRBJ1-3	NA	CASSLRPTENSGNTIYF	TGCGCCAGCAGCCTCAGACCGACCGAGAACTCTGGAAACACCATATATTTT
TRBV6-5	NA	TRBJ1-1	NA	CASSYTGTEAFF	TGTGCCAGCAGTTACACAGGGACTGAAGCTTTCTTT
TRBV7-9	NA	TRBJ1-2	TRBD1	CASRPSYGTGNQRGYTF	TGTGCCAGCAGGCCATCTTACGGGACAGGGAATCAACGTGGCTACACCTTC
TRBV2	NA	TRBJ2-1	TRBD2	CASSETGARLAGVWGQFF	TGTGCCAGCAGTGAAACTGGGGCTAGACTAGCGGGAGTATGGGGGCAGTTCTTC
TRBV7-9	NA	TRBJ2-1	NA	CASSVDLGGYNEQFF	TGTGCCAGCAGCGTCGACCTCGGGGGCTACAATGAGCAGTTCTTC
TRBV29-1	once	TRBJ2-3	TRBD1	CSVGGQEPSTSTDTQYF	TGCAGCGTGGGGGGACAGGAGCCCTCTACTAGCACAGATACGCAGTATTTT
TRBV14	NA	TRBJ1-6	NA	CASSHLTSYNSPLHF	TGTGCCAGCAGCCATTTGACCTCCTATAATTCACCCCTCCACTTT
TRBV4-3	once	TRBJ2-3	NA	CASSQVPPDTQYF	TGCGCCAGCAGCCAGGTTCCCCCCGATACGCAGTATTTT
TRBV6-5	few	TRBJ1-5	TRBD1	CASRLTGGNQPQHF	TGTGCCAGCAGGCTGACAGGGGGCAATCAGCCCCAGCATTTT
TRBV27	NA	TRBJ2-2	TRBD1	CASRAQGAGELFF	TGTGCCAGCAGGGCACAGGGGGCCGGGGAGCTGTTTTTT
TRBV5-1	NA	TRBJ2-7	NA	CASSGIQDYEQYF	TGCGCCAGCAGCGGGATCCAGGACTACGAGCAGTACTTC
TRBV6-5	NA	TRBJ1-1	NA	CASRSDNEHTEAFF	TGTGCCAGCCGGAGCGACAATGAACATACTGAAGCTTTCTTT
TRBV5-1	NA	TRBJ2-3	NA	CASSVGGGLADTQYF	TGCGCCAGCAGCGTTGGAGGGGGTCTTGCAGATACGCAGTATTTT
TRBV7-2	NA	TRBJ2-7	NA	CASSITRGSSYEQYF	TGTGCCAGCAGCATAACTCGGGGCAGCTCCTACGAGCAGTACTTC
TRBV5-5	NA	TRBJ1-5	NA	CASSGSGNQPQHF	TGTGCCAGCAGCGGGTCGGGGAATCAGCCCCAGCATTTT
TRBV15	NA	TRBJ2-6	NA	CATSRASGTANVLTF	TGTGCCACCAGCAGGGCTTCCGGGACGGCCAACGTCCTGACTTTC
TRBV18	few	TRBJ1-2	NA	CASSPLGDYYGYTF	TGTGCCAGCTCACCATTAGGGGACTACTATGGCTACACCTTC